This entry lists 12 T cell receptor beta chains sequenced from one sample in a study of CD8+ T cells in alopecia areata. As part of sample collection, lesional scalp punch biopsies and peripheral blood were taken from alopecia areata patients. RNA extraction and reverse transcription yielded cDNA as sequencing template. This table comes from immunoSEQ multiplex PCR, and its TCRdb copy is limited to in-frame clones, with some not included. The sample includes 12,000 or so clones, roughly 57% of them seen just once. The specimen sequenced was skin. These receptor sequences come from a human donor with alopecia areata.

In its sample, this clone was seen once. This chain uses TRBV7-8 with TRBJ1-1, with 8 bases matching TRBD1. The CDR3 spans 13 residues. Germline loops: CDR1 SGHVS, CDR2 FQNEAQ. J gave up 6 bases and V 5 bases, and 5 bases lay outside the gene matches. The CDR3 loop reads CASSRDRQAEAFF. In DNA, the CDR3 is TGTGCCAGCAGCCGGGACAGGCAAGCTGAAGCTTTCTTT.

The chain is built from TRBV5-1 and TRBJ1-1, with a possible D match to TRBD1 (5 bases). Between the trimmed V and J ends, which lost 0 bases and 10 bases, there was a span of 19 bases. CDR1 is SGHRS and CDR2 is YFSETQ in the germline V gene. The CDR3 extends over 15 amino acids. For the CDR3, the DNA is TGCGCCAGCAGCTTGGTGAGTGCAGGGAATATCGGAGCTTTCTTT. Protein sequence: CASSLVSAGNIGAFF.

This rearrangement joins TRBV6-6 to TRBJ2-5, with TRBD2 as a possible D gene (6 bases). Germline loops: CDR1 MNHNY, CDR2 SVGAGI (reference sequence). The V gene lost 0 bases and the J gene lost 5 bases, with 13 bases spanning the gap. This CDR3 contains 15 residues. DNA for the CDR3: TGTGCCAGCAGTTACTCGACCGGGGGATTTGAGACCCAGTACTTC. This codes for CASSYSTGGFETQYF.

The chain employs TRBV6-6 and TRBJ2-3; D remains unclear. This CDR3 is built from 13 residues. Germline assignment: CDR1 MNHNY and CDR2 SVGAGI (reference sequence). The V gene lost 6 bases and the J gene lost 4 bases, with 11 bases spanning the gap. CDR3 bases: TGTGCCAGCAGGTTTCAGGCCGCAGATACGCAGTATTTT. Translation: CASRFQAADTQYF.

This clone has just a few counts. The V gene is TRBV2, the J gene TRBJ2-4; D gene ambiguous. Germline CDR1 and CDR2: SNHLY and FYNNEI. Trimming shortened V by 3 bases and J by 1 base, and 10 bases separated the two germline ends. CDR3 size: 15 residues. The CDR3 region has the DNA TGTGCCAGCAGTGACCAATTCGGGGCCAAAAACATTCAGTACTTC. Amino acids: CASSDQFGAKNIQYF.

The chain has TRBV7-2 and TRBJ1-1; D not certain. CDR1 and CDR2 from the germline V gene are SGHTA and FQGNSA. The CDR3 consists of 13 residues. V shed 8 bases and J shed 1 base, with 11 bases lying between them. The CDR3 DNA follows: TGTGCCAGCGGGATTCACCGGAACACTGAAGCTTTCTTT. Amino acids: CASGIHRNTEAFF.

This clone was seen a single time. This chain connects TRBV4-2 to TRBJ2-6, with D perhaps given as TRBD1 or TRBD2 (5 bases each). From germline, CDR1 is LGHNA and CDR2 YNFKEQ. With 5 bases removed from V and 2 bases from J, the gap between germline ends came to 22 bases. There are 19 residues in the CDR3. In nucleotides, the CDR3 is TGTGCCAGCAGCTTATTCTACATCGGTGGGGGTGCTGGGGCCAACGTCCTGACTTTC. It encodes CASSLFYIGGGAGANVLTF.

This clone came up a few times. The gene calls are TRBV7-9 and TRBJ2-1, with D uncertain. Trimming pared 0 bases from V and 4 bases from J, leaving 1 base between. The CDR3 loop spans 12 amino acids. Looked up from germline, CDR1 is SEHNR and CDR2 is FQNEAQ (reference sequence). CDR3 DNA: TGTGCCAGCAGCTTAGCGTACAATGAGCAGTTCTTC. Residues: CASSLAYNEQFF.

The chain employs TRBV5-4 and TRBJ2-7, with 12 bases identical to TRBD2. The CDR3 loop spans 15 amino acids. Germline V gene lookup returns CDR1 SGHNT and CDR2 YYREEE (reference sequence). The V segment lost 0 bases and the J segment 4 bases; nucleotides outside the gene matches: 2. The CDR3 bases are TGTGCCAGCAGCTTGGAGACTAGCGGGAGTTACGAGCAGTACTTC. It codes for CASSLETSGSYEQYF. Based on the CDR3 plus reference TRBV5-4 and TRBJ2-7, the full variable domain is ETGVTQSPTHLIKTRGQQVTLRCSSQSGHNTVSWYQQALGQGPQFIFQYYREEENGRGNFPPRFSGLQFPNYSSELNVNALELDDSALYLCASSLETSGSYEQYFGPGTRLTVT.

The chain couples TRBV18 to TRBJ2-3, with D possibly being TRBD1 or TRBD2 (5 bases each). This CDR3 has 17 amino acids. Trimming removed 5 bases from V and 4 bases from J, with 22 bases in between. Germline V gene lookup returns CDR1 KGHSH and CDR2 LQKENI. The CDR3 reads CASSSKSRGRSADTQYF. The CDR3 coding sequence is TGTGCCAGCTCATCTAAATCGAGGGGTCGGTCAGCAGATACGCAGTATTTT.

The chain combines TRBV4-1 with TRBJ2-4, with unresolved D. Germline assignment: CDR1 MGHRA and CDR2 YSYEKL. CDR3 length equals 19 residues. V dropped 0 bases and J dropped 0 bases, with 18 bases sitting between them. CDR3 amino acids: CASSQDPVGPSLAKNIQYF. DNA for the CDR3: TGCGCCAGCAGCCAAGATCCAGTTGGCCCATCACTAGCCAAAAACATTCAGTACTTC.

The genes are TRBV5-5 and TRBJ2-7, with TRBD2 matching 9 bases. The junction had 5 bases not matched to a gene; V was cut back by 0 bases and J by 1 base. The CDR3 covers 16 residues. Germline V gene data show CDR1 as SGHKS and CDR2 as YYEKEE (reference sequence). The CDR3 protein is CASSLVRLAGSYEQYF. CDR3 nucleotide sequence: TGTGCCAGCAGCTTGGTCAGGCTAGCGGGATCCTACGAGCAGTACTTC.